This T cell receptor (beta chain) was sequenced in a study of T-cell reconstitution after alpha-beta-depleted transplantation in children. CDR1 and CDR2 from the germline V gene are MNHEY and SVGEGT. Trimming took 6 bases from V and 0 from J, leaving 20 bases between them. The CDR3 is 17 amino acids. This clonotype was detected a few times. A library of TCRbeta sequences, prepared with unique molecular identifiers, was generated. TCRdb ran MiXCR on the PCR reads and lists one entry per CDR3 protein. The sample holds about 610,000 distinct CDR3 sequences, about 11% seen once. The receptor comes from a human donor who donated a stem cell graft to a child with acute myeloid leukemia. The sequencing here drew on PBMCs from the stem cell graft donor, taken from the stem cell graft. The rearrangement uses TRBV6-2 or TRBV6-3 and TRBJ1-2; unclear D gene. CDR3 region: CASSSPFRGIANYGYTF. CDR3 bases: TGTGCCAGCAGCTCCCCATTCCGGGGAATAGCTAACTATGGCTACACCTTC.